This T cell receptor beta chain was sequenced during a study of blood T cells in healthy people across ages. In the study overall: T cells yielded about one barcoded beta molecule per two cells through template switching.

The study, taken as a whole, reports: Diversity was estimated from one million T cells, and these estimates were considered underestimates. Naive T cell percentage and TCR beta diversity correlated strongly.

Together with a sample-barcoded 5' primer, a J-beta primer mix was included in a second PCR lasting roughly 7 to 11 cycles. TCRdb called the 5' RACE reads again in MiXCR, with one record for every CDR3 protein. The sample consists of around 1.7 million distinct CDR3 sequences, approximately 28% of them appearing once. This clonotype has more than one count but fewer than ten. Its antigen is unknown. Deletions cut 5 bases from V and 7 bases from J, with 21 bases between. The CDR3 is 15 residues long. Source material: blood. This clonotype was obtained from a woman in her 30s in good health. V usage is TRBV12-3 or TRBV12-4 and J usage is TRBJ2-7; D is perhaps TRBD2 (6 bases). The CDR3 here is CASSPDGLALNEQYF. CDR3 nucleotides: TGTGCCAGCAGTCCAGATGGGCTAGCGCTCAATGAGCAGTACTTC.